What follows are 30 T cell receptor beta chains derived from one specimen sequenced in a study of control samples from healthy donors and cancer patients. Clones were read by immunoSEQ multiplex PCR, and TCRdb kept only the in-frame ones, dropping some. The table has some 120,000 clones, more than 85% seen once. Sequencing was performed on blood. These receptors all stem from a man between 18 and 35 years old in good health.

The CDR3 bases are TGCAGCGTTGAGAGGGTAGCGAGAGAGACCCAGTACTTC. This encodes CSVERVARETQYF. The rearrangement uses TRBV29-1 and TRBJ2-5, with a tentative D call TRBD2 (5 bases). V lost 3 bases to trimming and J lost 4 bases, with 12 bases between them. The CDR3 contains 13 residues. Germline V gives CDR1 SQVTM, CDR2 ANQGSEA. Drawing the rest from reference TRBV29-1 and TRBJ2-5, the complete variable domain is SAVISQKPSRDICQRGTSLTIQCQVDSQVTMMFWYRQQPGQSLTLIATANQGSEATYESGFVIDKFPISRPNLTFSTLTVSNMSPEDSSIYLCSVERVARETQYFGPGTRLLVL.

The chain joins TRBV6-4 to TRBJ2-3, with 7 positions matching TRBD2. Germline V lookup: CDR1 MRHNA, CDR2 SNTAGT. V trimming: 2 bases; J trimming: 2 bases; junction bases outside the gene matches: 4. This CDR3 is 15 amino acids long. DNA for the CDR3: TGTGCCAGCAGTGACACCGGGGGGACCACAGATACGCAGTATTTT. Protein product: CASSDTGGTTDTQYF.

The chain has TRBV9 and TRBJ1-2, with a tentative D call TRBD1 (6 bases). Trimming removed 3 bases at V and 2 bases at J, with 20 bases between. CDR1 and CDR2 from the germline V gene are SGDLS and YYNGEE. CDR3 length: 17 residues. The CDR3 sequence: CASSAAQGGAVNYGYTF. In DNA form, the CDR3 reads TGTGCCAGCAGCGCCGCACAGGGAGGGGCCGTGAACTATGGCTACACCTTC.

The J gene is TRBJ1-5, the V gene TRBV4-1; the D is unclear. This CDR3 has 15 residues. Germline lookup yields CDR1 MGHRA and CDR2 YSYEKL. Trimming shortened V by 0 bases and J by 5 bases, and 11 bases separated the two germline ends. The CDR3 DNA is TGCGCCAGCAGCCAAGATAAACGGCCACATCAGCCCCAGCATTTT. Protein: CASSQDKRPHQPQHF.

CDR3 nucleotides: TGTGCCAGCTCACCACCGTCAGGAAAACCCTACGAGCAGTACTTC. As protein: CASSPPSGKPYEQYF. The V and J genes are TRBV18 and TRBJ2-7; no reliable D call. This CDR3 comprises 15 residues. With 0 bases removed from V and 2 bases from J, the gap between germline ends came to 11 bases. Per the germline V gene, CDR1 is KGHSH and CDR2 is LQKENI.

This chain uses TRBV4-1 with TRBJ1-2, with D possibly being TRBD1 (5 bases). V dropped 3 bases and J dropped 4 bases, with 15 bases sitting between them. CDR1 is MGHRA, CDR2 YSYEKL, per germline. The length of the CDR3 is 15 residues. The CDR3 spells CASSQKQEMFYGYTF. CDR3 sequence (DNA): TGCGCCAGCAGCCAGAAACAGGAGATGTTCTATGGCTACACCTTC.

This clone appeared once. The rearrangement uses TRBV5-4 and TRBJ2-5; 9 positions match TRBD2. This CDR3 comprises 14 residues. V was pared by 4 bases and J by 5 bases, with 6 bases of the junction left unmatched. The germline V gene has CDR1 SGHNT and CDR2 YYREEE (reference sequence). The CDR3 reads CASSGGGAWETQYF. In DNA, the CDR3 is TGTGCCAGCAGCGGCGGGGGGGCCTGGGAGACCCAGTACTTC.

The rearrangement links TRBV11-3 to TRBJ2-2; 9 nucleotides align to TRBD2. The CDR3 covers 15 residues. V lost 5 bases, J lost 6 bases, and 7 bases stayed unmatched. Germline values: CDR1 SGHNT, CDR2 YENEEA. The chain's CDR3 is CASSSHAGGSGELFF. CDR3 in DNA: TGTGCCAGCAGCAGCCACGCGGGAGGGTCCGGGGAGCTGTTTTTT.

The V and J genes are TRBV9 and TRBJ2-3; 13 bases align to TRBD2. J lost 5 bases, V lost 0 bases, and 9 bases had no gene match. The CDR3 spans 18 residues. Germline CDR1 reads SGDLS; CDR2 reads YYNGEE. The CDR3 loop is CASSVGRTSGGALDTQYF. The CDR3 DNA sequence: TGTGCCAGCAGCGTAGGTCGGACTAGCGGGGGAGCTTTAGATACGCAGTATTTT.

The rearrangement joins TRBV29-1 to TRBJ1-1; possibly TRBD1 for D (5 bases). Looked up from germline, CDR1 is SQVTM and CDR2 is ANQGSEA. The ends were cut back, 6 bases at V and 3 bases at J, with 11 bases in the middle. This CDR3 region has 12 residues. CDR3: CSVLGGDTEAFF. DNA for the CDR3: TGCAGCGTACTGGGGGGGGACACTGAAGCTTTCTTT.

The chain employs TRBV18 and TRBJ2-2; D tentatively reads TRBD1 or TRBD2 (5 bases each). Trimming took 4 bases from V and 6 from J, leaving 15 bases between them. In germline, CDR1 is KGHSH, CDR2 LQKENI. The length of the CDR3 is 15 residues. This CDR3 reads CASSLTGRGSGELFF. CDR3 nucleotide sequence: TGTGCCAGCTCACTCACAGGCCGAGGGTCCGGGGAGCTGTTTTTT.

This chain joins TRBV6-5 and TRBJ1-3, with D unclear. CDR1 is MNHEY and CDR2 is SVGAGI in the germline V gene. The CDR3 is 14 residues long. V was pared by 4 bases and J by 0 bases, with 7 bases between. The CDR3 is CASSFSDSGNTIYF. CDR3 DNA: TGTGCCAGCAGTTTTAGCGACTCTGGAAACACCATATATTTT.

The genes are TRBV10-3 and TRBJ1-5, with D uncertain. The V gene's germline CDR1 is ENHRY and CDR2 SYGVKD. The CDR3 is 12 amino acids. The germline V and J ends were trimmed by 8 bases and 3 bases, with 8 bases remaining between them. DNA of the CDR3: TGTGCCATCTCTCCGGACAATCAGCCCCAGCATTTT. Translating gives CAISPDNQPQHF.

Here the CDR3 DNA reads TGCGCCAGCAGCTTGGAAGGACGCCAGCCCCAGCATTTT. This encodes CASSLEGRQPQHF. This chain uses TRBV5-1 with TRBJ1-5; D is undetermined. This CDR3 spans 13 amino acids. Trimming took 0 bases from V and 7 from J, leaving 8 bases between them. From germline, CDR1 is SGHRS and CDR2 YFSETQ.

The chain is built from TRBV7-9 and TRBJ1-1, with a weak D call TRBD1 (6 bases). The germline V and J ends were trimmed by 5 bases and 10 bases, with 20 bases remaining between them. The CDR3 spans 14 residues. CDR1 and CDR2 from the germline V gene are SEHNR and FQNEAQ (reference sequence). CDR3 in DNA: TGTGCCAGCAGCGTACAAACAGGGAGGTCGGTAGCTTTCTTT. Its protein product is CASSVQTGRSVAFF.

This clone has only one observation. The chain links TRBV19 to TRBJ1-6; D possibly corresponds to TRBD1 (6 bases). The germline CDR1 and CDR2 sequences are LNHDA and SQIVND (reference sequence). V was shortened by 5 bases and J by 1 base, with 15 bases between the two germline ends. The CDR3 sequence is 17 residues long. The CDR3 is CASSERGGASYNSPLHF. The CDR3 nucleotides are TGTGCCAGTAGTGAGAGGGGGGGCGCGTCCTATAATTCACCCCTCCACTTT.

The gene calls are TRBV15 and TRBJ1-5; unclear D gene. The germline V gene encodes CDR1 LNHNV and CDR2 YYDKDF (reference sequence). Deletions cut 0 bases from V and 0 bases from J, with 6 bases between. CDR3 length equals 15 residues. Here the CDR3 reads CATSRDRNSNQPQHF. CDR3 DNA sequence: TGTGCCACCAGCAGAGACAGGAATAGCAATCAGCCCCAGCATTTT.

A word on this clone: Additional DNA sequences in this sample encode the identical CDR3. The chain links TRBV9 to TRBJ2-2, with D possibly matching TRBD2 (6 bases). Germline V gene lookup returns CDR1 SGDLS and CDR2 YYNGEE. The CDR3 contains 18 residues. V lost 0 bases and J 4 bases, leaving 19 bases between the germline ends. CDR3 in amino acids: CASSVEIGSGGSTGELFF. The CDR3, as DNA: TGTGCCAGCAGCGTAGAAATCGGCTCCGGAGGGTCCACCGGGGAGCTGTTTTTT.

This clone was detected once. The J gene is TRBJ2-5, the V gene TRBV10-2; tentatively, D is TRBD1 or TRBD2 (5 bases each). V gave up 0 bases and J gave up 5 bases, with 10 bases separating them. Germline V gene data show CDR1 as WSHSY and CDR2 as SAAADI. The CDR3 spans 14 residues. The CDR3 DNA reads as TGCGCCAGCAGTGAGTCGAGGGGCAGGGAGACCCAGTACTTC. Its translation: CASSESRGRETQYF.

The rearrangement uses TRBV5-1 and TRBJ1-2; D call uncertain. V lost 2 bases and J 2 bases, leaving 7 bases between the germline ends. The germline gives CDR1 SGHRS, CDR2 YFSETQ. The CDR3 extends over 13 amino acids. In DNA form, the CDR3 reads TGCGCCAGCAGCTTTGGGAGCAACTATGGCTACACCTTC. It specifies CASSFGSNYGYTF.

This sequence joins TRBV2 and TRBJ1-6, with D possibly being TRBD1 (6 bases). The CDR3 extends over 16 amino acids. From germline, CDR1 is SNHLY and CDR2 FYNNEI. Trimming took 6 bases from V and 0 from J, leaving 12 bases between them. CDR3 sequence (DNA): TGTGCCAGCAGGAGACAGGATTTCTCCTATAATTCACCCCTCCACTTT. This gives the protein CASRRQDFSYNSPLHF.

The J gene is TRBJ2-1, the V gene TRBV24-1, with 7 nucleotides matching TRBD1. Germline V lookup: CDR1 KGHDR, CDR2 SFDVKD. The CDR3 is 16 residues long. V was pared by 4 bases and J by 4 bases, with 9 bases of the junction left unmatched. CDR3 amino acids: CATSEGSGTAYNEQFF. The CDR3 coding sequence is TGTGCCACCAGTGAGGGTTCCGGGACAGCTTACAATGAGCAGTTCTTC.

Remarks on this clone: Other DNA sequences in the same sample also yield this CDR3. The chain uses TRBV27 and TRBJ1-1, with D possibly being TRBD1 (5 bases). Germline-derived CDR1 and CDR2 are MNHEY and SMNVEV (reference sequence). The CDR3 spans 13 residues. The V end was cut by 2 bases, the J end by 2 bases, with 6 bases between. CDR3 bases: TGTGCCAGCAGTTTAGGACAAAACACTGAAGCTTTCTTT. Translating it yields CASSLGQNTEAFF.

The V gene is TRBV27, the J gene TRBJ2-7, with 7 bases lining up with TRBD1. The CDR3 is 12 amino acids. The V gene's germline CDR1 is MNHEY and CDR2 SMNVEV (reference sequence). J lost 6 bases, V lost 6 bases, and 5 bases had no gene match. The CDR3 nucleotides read TGTGCCAGCAGGACAGGGTTCTTCGAGCAGTACTTC. Its translation: CASRTGFFEQYF.

This sequence joins TRBV5-6 and TRBJ2-2; 9 nucleotides match TRBD2. The CDR3 length is 13 residues. CDR1 and CDR2 (germline): SGHDT, YYEEEE. V was clipped by 4 bases and J by 8 bases; unmatched bases: 3. The CDR3 loop is CASSKTSGGELFF. The CDR3 region has the DNA TGTGCCAGCAGCAAAACTAGCGGGGGGGAGCTGTTTTTT.

The CDR3 DNA follows: TGTGCCAGCAGCTTAGTCGGGGGGCAGGATTCACCCCTCCACTTT. Protein sequence: CASSLVGGQDSPLHF. The chain joins TRBV11-2 to TRBJ1-6; TRBD1 might be the D (6 bases). The CDR3 is 15 amino acids. Germline V CDR1 and CDR2: SGHAT, FQNNGV. The V gene lost 1 base and the J gene lost 8 bases, with 12 bases spanning the gap.

The chain is built from TRBV6-6 and TRBJ1-1; D not resolved. The CDR3 extends over 16 amino acids. Trimming took 6 bases from V and 0 from J, leaving 17 bases between them. CDR1 is MNHNY, CDR2 SVGAGI, per germline (reference sequence). The CDR3 sequence: CASRHPPMEVNTEAFF. In nucleotides, the CDR3 is TGTGCCAGCAGGCACCCCCCAATGGAGGTGAACACTGAAGCTTTCTTT.

The chain employs TRBV6-5 and TRBJ1-1; no clear D gene. Germline V lookup: CDR1 MNHEY, CDR2 SVGAGI. V dropped 6 bases and J dropped 1 base, with 3 bases sitting between them. The length of the CDR3 is 11 residues. The CDR3 sequence: CASSWNTEAFF. The CDR3 nucleotides read TGTGCCAGCAGCTGGAACACTGAAGCTTTCTTT.

V is TRBV7-9 and J is TRBJ2-1; D call uncertain. Trimming shortened V by 4 bases and J by 2 bases, and 12 bases separated the two germline ends. CDR1 is SEHNR, CDR2 FQNEAQ, per germline (reference sequence). The CDR3 consists of 15 residues. The CDR3 is CASSSLSQAYNEQFF. CDR3 coding DNA: TGTGCCAGCAGCTCCCTCTCTCAGGCCTACAATGAGCAGTTCTTC.

This clone occurred once. CDR3 in DNA: TGTGCCAGCAGGAGAACTAGCGGGGGGGCCTACGAGCAGTACTTC. This codes for CASRRTSGGAYEQYF. This sequence joins TRBV6-5 and TRBJ2-7, with 13 bases matching TRBD2. Trimming took 6 bases from V and 2 from J; bases not matched to a gene: 4. Germline CDR1 and CDR2: MNHEY and SVGAGI. This CDR3 is built from 15 residues.